These T cell receptor beta chains were read from a single sample in a study of identical twins. TCRdb passed the 5' RACE reads through MiXCR, listing each CDR3 protein once. This table has approximately 700,000 distinct CDR3 sequences, around 5.7% appearing once. The specimen was naive T cells sorted from blood. The receptors were sampled from a man between 18 and 29 years old in good health. CDR3s include the opening cysteine and the closing phenylalanine or tryptophan. The D gene is left open where the match is weak. Not all rows give a size; the values are once, few, many and, for expanded clones, a class.

TRBD1	many	TRBJ2-7	TRBV20-1	CSAADRLGYEQYF	TGCAGTGCTGCGGACAGGTTAGGCTACGAGCAGTACTTC
TRBD1	many	TRBJ2-7	TRBV10-3	CAIRASGTGGYEQYF	TGTGCCATCAGGGCCTCCGGGACAGGGGGCTACGAGCAGTACTTC
TRBD2	few	TRBJ2-1	TRBV5-1	CASSSGTPGLVSDNEQFF	TGCGCCAGCAGTAGCGGGACCCCTGGCCTCGTCTCCGACAATGAGCAGTTCTTC
TRBD2	-	TRBJ2-3	TRBV25-1	CASHKGLADTDTQYF	TGTGCCAGCCACAAGGGACTAGCGGACACAGATACGCAGTATTTT
TRBD1	-	TRBJ2-1	TRBV24-1	CATSDRQGSGDEQFF	TGTGCCACCAGTGATAGACAGGGCTCTGGGGATGAGCAGTTCTTC
-	many	TRBJ2-1	TRBV6-1	CASSPSPYNEQFF	TGTGCCAGCAGTCCATCACCCTACAATGAGCAGTTCTTC
-	-	TRBJ2-5	TRBV15	CATSSTGQETQYF	TGTGCCACCAGCAGCACAGGGCAAGAGACCCAGTACTTC
-	few	TRBJ1-2	TRBV12-3/TRBV12-4	CASSLLTGPDGRGYTF	TGTGCCAGCAGTTTGTTGACGGGGCCCGATGGAAGAGGCTACACCTTC
-	-	TRBJ1-3	TRBV25-1	CASYGNTIYF	TGTGCCAGCTATGGAAACACCATATATTTT
-	-	TRBJ2-1	TRBV12-3/TRBV12-4	CASSLGDGGLEQFF	TGTGCCAGCAGTTTAGGGGACGGAGGATTGGAGCAGTTCTTC
TRBD1	many	TRBJ1-4	TRBV7-9	CASSFEQGAINEKLFF	TGTGCCAGCAGCTTTGAACAGGGGGCGATTAATGAAAAACTGTTTTTT
-	many	TRBJ1-4	TRBV6-1	CASSLGTKEKLFF	TGTGCCAGCAGCCTCGGGACAAAGGAAAAACTGTTTTTT
-	many	TRBJ2-3	TRBV12-3/TRBV12-4	CASSLGQALTDTQYF	TGTGCCAGCAGTTTGGGGCAAGCGCTCACAGATACGCAGTATTTT
-	many	TRBJ1-1	TRBV25-1	CASSEFGNTEAFF	TGTGCCAGCAGTGAATTTGGGAACACTGAAGCTTTCTTT
-	few	TRBJ2-6	TRBV20-1	CSARALLVSGANVLTF	TGCAGTGCTAGAGCGTTGTTGGTATCCGGGGCCAACGTCCTGACTTTC
-	many	TRBJ2-5	TRBV7-9	CAVIQYQETQYF	TGTGCCGTCATACAGTACCAAGAGACCCAGTACTTC